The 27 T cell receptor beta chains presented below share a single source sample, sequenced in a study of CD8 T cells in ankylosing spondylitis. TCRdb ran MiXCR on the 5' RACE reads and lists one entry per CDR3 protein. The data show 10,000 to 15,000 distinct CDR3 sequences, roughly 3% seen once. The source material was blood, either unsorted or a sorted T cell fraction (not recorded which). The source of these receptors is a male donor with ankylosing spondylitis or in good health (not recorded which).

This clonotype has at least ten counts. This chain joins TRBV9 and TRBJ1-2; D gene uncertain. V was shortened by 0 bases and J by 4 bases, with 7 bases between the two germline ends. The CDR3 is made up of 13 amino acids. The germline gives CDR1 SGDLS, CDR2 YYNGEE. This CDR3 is CASSVEASYGYTF. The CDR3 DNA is TGTGCCAGCAGCGTAGAGGCCAGCTATGGCTACACCTTC.

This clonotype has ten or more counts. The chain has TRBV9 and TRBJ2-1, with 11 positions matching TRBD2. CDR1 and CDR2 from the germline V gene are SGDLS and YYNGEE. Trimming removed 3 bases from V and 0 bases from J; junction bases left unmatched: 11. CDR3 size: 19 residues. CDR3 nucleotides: TGTGCCAGCAGCGACACTAGCGGGGGACTAACGAGCTCCTACAATGAGCAGTTCTTC. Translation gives CASSDTSGGLTSSYNEQFF.

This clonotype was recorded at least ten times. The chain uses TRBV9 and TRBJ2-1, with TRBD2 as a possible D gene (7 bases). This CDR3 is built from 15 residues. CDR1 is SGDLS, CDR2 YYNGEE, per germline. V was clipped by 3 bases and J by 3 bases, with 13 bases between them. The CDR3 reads CASSAEGGGYNEQFF. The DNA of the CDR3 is TGTGCCAGCAGCGCGGAGGGGGGGGGCTACAATGAGCAGTTCTTC. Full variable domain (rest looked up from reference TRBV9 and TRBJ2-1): DSGVTQTPKHLITATGQRVTLRCSPRSGDLSVYWYQQSLDQGLQFLIQYYNGEERAKGNILERFSAQQFPDLHSELNLSSLELGDSALYFCASSAEGGGYNEQFFGPGTRLTVL.

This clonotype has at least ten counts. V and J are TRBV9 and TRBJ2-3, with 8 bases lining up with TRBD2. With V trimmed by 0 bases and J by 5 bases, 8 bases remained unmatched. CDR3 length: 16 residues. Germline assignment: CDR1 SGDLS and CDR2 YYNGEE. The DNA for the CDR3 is TGTGCCAGCAGCGTAGACACTAGCGGAATCATAGATACGCAGTATTTT. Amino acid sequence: CASSVDTSGIIDTQYF.

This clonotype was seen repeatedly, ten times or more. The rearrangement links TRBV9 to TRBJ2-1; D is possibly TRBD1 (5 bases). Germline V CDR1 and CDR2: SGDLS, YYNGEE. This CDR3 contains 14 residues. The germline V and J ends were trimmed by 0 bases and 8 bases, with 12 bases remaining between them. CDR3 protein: CASSVATGAYEQFF. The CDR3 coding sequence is TGTGCCAGCAGCGTAGCTACTGGGGCCTATGAGCAGTTCTTC. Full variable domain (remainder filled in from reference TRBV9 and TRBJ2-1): DSGVTQTPKHLITATGQRVTLRCSPRSGDLSVYWYQQSLDQGLQFLIQYYNGEERAKGNILERFSAQQFPDLHSELNLSSLELGDSALYFCASSVATGAYEQFFGPGTRLTVL.

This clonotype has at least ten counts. CDR3 DNA: TGTGCCAGCAGCGTAGGGGCGAGCAATCAGCCCCAGCATTTT. Translation: CASSVGASNQPQHF. The V and J genes are TRBV9 and TRBJ1-5; no firm D call. This CDR3 is built from 14 residues. With 0 bases removed from V and 1 base from J, the gap between germline ends came to 5 bases. Germline CDR1 reads SGDLS; CDR2 reads YYNGEE.

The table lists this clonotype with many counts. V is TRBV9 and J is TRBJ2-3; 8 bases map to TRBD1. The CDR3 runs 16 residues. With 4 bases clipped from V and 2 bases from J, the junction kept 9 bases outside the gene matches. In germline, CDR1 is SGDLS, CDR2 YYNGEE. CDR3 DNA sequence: TGTGCCAGCAGCCCGGCGGACAGGGTGAACACAGATACGCAGTATTTT. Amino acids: CASSPADRVNTDTQYF.

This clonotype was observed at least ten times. The CDR3 bases are TGTGCCAGCAGCGTAGCTACAGGGGGCAGTGGCTATGGCTACACCTTC. Translated, it gives CASSVATGGSGYGYTF. The V call is TRBV9, the J call TRBJ1-2, with TRBD1 matching 9 bases. CDR1 and CDR2 (germline): SGDLS, YYNGEE. This CDR3 contains 16 residues. V lost 0 bases to trimming and J lost 4 bases; unmatched junction nucleotides: 7.

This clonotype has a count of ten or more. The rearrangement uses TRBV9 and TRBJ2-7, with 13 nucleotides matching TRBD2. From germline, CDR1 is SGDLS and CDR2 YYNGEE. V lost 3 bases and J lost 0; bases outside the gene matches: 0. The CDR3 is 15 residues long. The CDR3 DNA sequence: TGTGCCAGCAGCGGGACTAGCGGGAGCTCCTACGAGCAGTACTTC. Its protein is CASSGTSGSSYEQYF.

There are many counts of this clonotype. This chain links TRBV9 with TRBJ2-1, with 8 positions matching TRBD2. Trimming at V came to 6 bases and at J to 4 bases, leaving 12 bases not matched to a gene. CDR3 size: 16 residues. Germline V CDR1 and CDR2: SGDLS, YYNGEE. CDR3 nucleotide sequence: TGTGCCAGCAACCGCCCGGGGGGGGGCCTTTACAATGAGCAGTTCTTC. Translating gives CASNRPGGGLYNEQFF. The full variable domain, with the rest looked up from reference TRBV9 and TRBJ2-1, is DSGVTQTPKHLITATGQRVTLRCSPRSGDLSVYWYQQSLDQGLQFLIQYYNGEERAKGNILERFSAQQFPDLHSELNLSSLELGDSALYFCASNRPGGGLYNEQFFGPGTRLTVL.

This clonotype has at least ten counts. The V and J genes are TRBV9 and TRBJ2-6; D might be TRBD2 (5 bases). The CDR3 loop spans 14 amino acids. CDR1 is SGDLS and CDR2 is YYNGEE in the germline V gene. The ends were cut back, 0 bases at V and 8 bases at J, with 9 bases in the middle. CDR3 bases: TGTGCCAGCAGCGTAGGCGGGTTCCCCAACGTCCTGACTTTC. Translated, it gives CASSVGGFPNVLTF.

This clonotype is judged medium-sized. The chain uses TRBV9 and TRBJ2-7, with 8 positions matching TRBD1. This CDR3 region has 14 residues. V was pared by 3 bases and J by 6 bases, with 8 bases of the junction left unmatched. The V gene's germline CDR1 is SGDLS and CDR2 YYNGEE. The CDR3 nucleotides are TGTGCCAGCAGCGCTGGACAGGGTCTAGGCGAGCAGTACTTC. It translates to CASSAGQGLGEQYF.

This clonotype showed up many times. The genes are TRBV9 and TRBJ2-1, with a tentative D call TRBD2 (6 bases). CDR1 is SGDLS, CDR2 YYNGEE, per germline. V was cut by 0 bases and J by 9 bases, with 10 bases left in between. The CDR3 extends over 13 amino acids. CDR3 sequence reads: CASSVDTSSEQFF. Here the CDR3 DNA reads TGTGCCAGCAGCGTAGATACTAGCTCTGAGCAGTTCTTC.

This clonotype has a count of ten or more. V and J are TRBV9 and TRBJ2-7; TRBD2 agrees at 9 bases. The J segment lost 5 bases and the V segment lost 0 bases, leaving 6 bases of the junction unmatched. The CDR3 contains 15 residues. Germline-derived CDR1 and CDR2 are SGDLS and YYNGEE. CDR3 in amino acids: CASSVGGGRANEQYF. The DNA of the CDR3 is TGTGCCAGCAGCGTAGGGGGCGGGAGGGCCAACGAGCAGTACTTC.

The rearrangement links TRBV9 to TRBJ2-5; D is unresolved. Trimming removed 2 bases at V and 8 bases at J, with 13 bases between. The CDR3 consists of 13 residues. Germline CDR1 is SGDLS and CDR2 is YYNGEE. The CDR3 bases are TGTGCCAGCAGCGTGGTTGGGATCGACACCCAGTACTTC. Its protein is CASSVVGIDTQYF.

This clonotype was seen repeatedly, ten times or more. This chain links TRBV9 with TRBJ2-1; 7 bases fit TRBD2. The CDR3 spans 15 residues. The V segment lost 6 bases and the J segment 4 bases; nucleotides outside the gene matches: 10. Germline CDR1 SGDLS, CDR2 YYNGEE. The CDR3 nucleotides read TGTGCCAGCACGGGAGGTCCTAGCAGTTACAATGAGCAGTTCTTC. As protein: CASTGGPSSYNEQFF.

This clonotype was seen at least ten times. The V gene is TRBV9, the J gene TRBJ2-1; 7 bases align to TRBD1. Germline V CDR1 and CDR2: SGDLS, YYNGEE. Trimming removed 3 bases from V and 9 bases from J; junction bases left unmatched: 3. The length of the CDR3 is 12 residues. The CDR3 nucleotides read TGTGCCAGCAGCGCCCACAGGGGTGAGCAGTTCTTC. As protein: CASSAHRGEQFF.

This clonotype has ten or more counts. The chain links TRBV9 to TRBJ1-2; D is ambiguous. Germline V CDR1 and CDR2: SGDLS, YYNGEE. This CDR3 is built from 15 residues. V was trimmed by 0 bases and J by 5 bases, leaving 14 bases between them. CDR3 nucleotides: TGTGCCAGCAGCGTAGAGAAGTTCGGGGTTTATGGCTACACCTTC. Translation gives CASSVEKFGVYGYTF.

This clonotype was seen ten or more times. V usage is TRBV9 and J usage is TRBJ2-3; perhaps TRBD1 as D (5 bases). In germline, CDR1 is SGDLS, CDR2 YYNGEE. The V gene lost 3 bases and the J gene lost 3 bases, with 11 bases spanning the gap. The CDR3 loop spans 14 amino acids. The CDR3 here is CASSAQGNTDTQYF. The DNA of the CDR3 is TGTGCCAGCAGCGCCCAGGGAAATACAGATACGCAGTATTTT.

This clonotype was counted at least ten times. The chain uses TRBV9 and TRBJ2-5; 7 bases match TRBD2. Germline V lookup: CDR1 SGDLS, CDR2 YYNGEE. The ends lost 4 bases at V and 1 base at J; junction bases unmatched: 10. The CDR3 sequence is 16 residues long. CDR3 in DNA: TGTGCCAGCAGCATGACTAGCCTCTGGAGCCAAGAGACCCAGTACTTC. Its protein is CASSMTSLWSQETQYF. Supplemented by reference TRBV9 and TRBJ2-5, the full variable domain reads DSGVTQTPKHLITATGQRVTLRCSPRSGDLSVYWYQQSLDQGLQFLIQYYNGEERAKGNILERFSAQQFPDLHSELNLSSLELGDSALYFCASSMTSLWSQETQYFGPGTRLLVL.

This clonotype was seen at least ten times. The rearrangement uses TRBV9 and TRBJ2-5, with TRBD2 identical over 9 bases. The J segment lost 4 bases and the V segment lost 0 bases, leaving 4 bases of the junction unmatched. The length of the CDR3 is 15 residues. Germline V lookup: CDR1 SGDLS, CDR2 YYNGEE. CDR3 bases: TGTGCCAGCAGCGTAGGCGGGGGGGCCGGAGAGACCCAGTACTTC. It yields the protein CASSVGGGAGETQYF.

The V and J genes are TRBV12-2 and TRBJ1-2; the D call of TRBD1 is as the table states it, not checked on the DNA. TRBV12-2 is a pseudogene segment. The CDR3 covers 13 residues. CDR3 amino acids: CASRSAGMSGYTF. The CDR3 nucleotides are TGTGCAAGTCGCTCCGCCGGGATGAGCGGCTACACCTTC.

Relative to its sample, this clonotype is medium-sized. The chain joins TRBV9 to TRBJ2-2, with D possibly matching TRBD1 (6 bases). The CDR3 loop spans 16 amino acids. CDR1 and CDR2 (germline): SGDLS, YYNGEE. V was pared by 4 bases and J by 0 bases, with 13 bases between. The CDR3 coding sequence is TGTGCCAGCAGCCCACGGACAGACTCGAACACCGGGGAGCTGTTTTTT. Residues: CASSPRTDSNTGELFF.

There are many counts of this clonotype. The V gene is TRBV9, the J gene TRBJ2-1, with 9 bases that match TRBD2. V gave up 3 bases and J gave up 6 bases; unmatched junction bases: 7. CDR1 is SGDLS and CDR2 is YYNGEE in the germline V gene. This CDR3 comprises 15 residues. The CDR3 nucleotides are TGTGCCAGCAGCGGGCGGGGGGGACGAGGCAATGAGCAGTTCTTC. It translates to CASSGRGGRGNEQFF.

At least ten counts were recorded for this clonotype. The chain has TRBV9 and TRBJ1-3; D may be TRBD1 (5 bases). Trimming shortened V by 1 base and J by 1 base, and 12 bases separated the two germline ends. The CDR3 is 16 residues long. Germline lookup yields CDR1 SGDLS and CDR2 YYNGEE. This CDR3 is CASSVSGTVSGNTIYF. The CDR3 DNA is TGTGCCAGCAGCGTATCAGGGACGGTTTCTGGAAACACCATATATTTT.

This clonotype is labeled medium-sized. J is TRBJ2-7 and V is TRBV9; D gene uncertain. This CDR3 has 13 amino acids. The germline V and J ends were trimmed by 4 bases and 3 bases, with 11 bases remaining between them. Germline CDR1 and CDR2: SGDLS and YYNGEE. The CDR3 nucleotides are TGTGCCAGCAGCTCCTCGACGGGCTACGAGCAGTACTTC. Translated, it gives CASSSSTGYEQYF.

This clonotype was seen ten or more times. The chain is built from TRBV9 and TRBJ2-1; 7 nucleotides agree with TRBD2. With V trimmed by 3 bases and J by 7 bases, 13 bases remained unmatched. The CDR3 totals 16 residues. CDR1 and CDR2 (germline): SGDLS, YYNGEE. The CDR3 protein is CASSAPGGPYGNEQFF. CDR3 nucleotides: TGTGCCAGCAGCGCTCCGGGGGGACCCTACGGGAATGAGCAGTTCTTC.